Here is one T cell receptor (beta chain) with its context. Its cognate antigen is unknown. The data belong to a study of T-cell memory formation after mild COVID-19. General study results and limits: Some clones that responded turned up in pre-infection memory, which suggests that cross-reactive memory joined in.

cDNA libraries for TCR alpha and TCR beta, carrying sample barcodes and UMIs, came from 5'RACE with constant-segment primers. TCRdb re-derived calls from the 5' RACE reads in MiXCR, one entry per CDR3 protein. The sample carries some 490,000 distinct CDR3 sequences, around a sixth recorded once. The CDR3 has 16 residues. The germline CDR1 and CDR2 sequences are SGHRS and YFSETQ. The V end was cut by 3 bases, the J end by 7 bases, with 17 bases between. The chain carries TRBV5-1 and TRBJ1-6, with D perhaps TRBD1 (5 bases). Sequencing used PBMCs or a T cell subset sorted from them (not recorded which). The origin of this receptor is an adult woman who had mild COVID-19 (a few samples of this study predate the infection). Cell type and time point are not known. CDR3 in amino acids: CASSSLGGDANSPLHF. For the CDR3, the DNA is TGCGCCAGCAGCTCTCTCGGCGGGGACGCGAATTCACCCCTCCACTTT.